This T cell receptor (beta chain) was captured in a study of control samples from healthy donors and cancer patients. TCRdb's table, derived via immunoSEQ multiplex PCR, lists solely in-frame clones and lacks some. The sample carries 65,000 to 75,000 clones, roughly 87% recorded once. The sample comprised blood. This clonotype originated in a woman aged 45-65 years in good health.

In nucleotides, the CDR3 is TGTGCCAGCAGGGGTGTGGGGGGCGATGACCTCTATGGCTACACCTTC. This codes for CASRGVGGDDLYGYTF. The J gene is TRBJ1-2, the V gene TRBV28; possible D gene TRBD1, 6 bases. Between the trimmed V and J ends, which lost 6 bases and 4 bases, there was a span of 21 bases. The length of the CDR3 is 16 residues. The germline V gene has CDR1 MDHEN and CDR2 SYDVKM.